The rows below give T cell receptor beta chains drawn from one sample of a study of blood T cell repertoires in COVID-19. Method: immunoSEQ multiplex PCR; TCRdb's copy keeps in-frame clones and lacks some. The sample lists 120,000 or so clones, 85% occurring once. The sequenced sample consisted of peripheral blood. These receptors all come from a woman of 80 years or more with acute or convalescent COVID-19. The CDR3 runs from the conserved cysteine through the conserved F or W. Each record gives: J gene, D gene, V gene, clone size, CDR3 protein, CDR3 DNA. A D gene is named only where the DNA matches it firmly. Not all rows give a size; the values are once, few, many and, for expanded clones, a class.

J gene: TRBJ1-6; D gene: -; V gene: TRBV27; clone size: -; CDR3 protein: CASSPERARTPLHF; CDR3 DNA: TGTGCCAGCAGCCCTGAGCGGGCCCGGACACCCCTCCACTTT
J gene: TRBJ2-5; D gene: -; V gene: TRBV2; clone size: -; CDR3 protein: CASNYGGQETQYF; CDR3 DNA: TGTGCCAGCAATTATGGCGGCCAAGAGACCCAGTACTTC
J gene: TRBJ2-5; D gene: -; V gene: TRBV6-5; clone size: -; CDR3 protein: CASSYGGSVAGETQYF; CDR3 DNA: TGTGCCAGCAGTTACGGAGGATCCGTCGCGGGAGAGACCCAGTACTTC
J gene: TRBJ2-3; D gene: -; V gene: TRBV28; clone size: -; CDR3 protein: CASSLGGSTDTQYF; CDR3 DNA: TGTGCCAGCAGTTTAGGGGGGAGCACAGATACGCAGTATTTT
J gene: TRBJ1-1; D gene: -; V gene: TRBV6-5; clone size: -; CDR3 protein: CASSYSLWAHTEAFF; CDR3 DNA: TGTGCCAGCAGTTACTCATTATGGGCACATACTGAAGCTTTCTTT
J gene: TRBJ2-5; D gene: -; V gene: TRBV29-1; clone size: once; CDR3 protein: CSVEGYGETQYF; CDR3 DNA: TGCAGCGTTGAAGGGTACGGAGAGACCCAGTACTTC
J gene: TRBJ1-5; D gene: -; V gene: TRBV2; clone size: -; CDR3 protein: CASSDIVFRQRNQPQHF; CDR3 DNA: TGTGCCAGCAGTGACATAGTGTTTCGGCAGAGGAATCAGCCCCAGCATTTT
J gene: TRBJ1-2; D gene: TRBD1; V gene: TRBV14; clone size: -; CDR3 protein: CASSQDLGTGRRGGYTF; CDR3 DNA: TGTGCCAGCAGCCAAGATCTCGGGACAGGGCGGCGGGGTGGCTACACCTTC
J gene: TRBJ2-3; D gene: -; V gene: TRBV7-8; clone size: -; CDR3 protein: CASSYGWDSVTSDTQYF; CDR3 DNA: TGTGCCAGCAGCTACGGATGGGACTCCGTAACTTCAGATACGCAGTATTTT
J gene: TRBJ2-2; D gene: -; V gene: TRBV5-1; clone size: -; CDR3 protein: CASSLVGGAGELFF; CDR3 DNA: TGCGCCAGCAGCTTGGTAGGGGGAGCCGGGGAGCTGTTTTTT
J gene: TRBJ2-5; D gene: TRBD2; V gene: TRBV14; clone size: once; CDR3 protein: CASSPGTSGGAGTQYF; CDR3 DNA: TGTGCCAGCAGCCCCGGGACTAGCGGGGGGGCAGGGACCCAGTACTTC
J gene: TRBJ1-3; D gene: TRBD1; V gene: TRBV14; clone size: -; CDR3 protein: CASSQRTGTSSGNTIYF; CDR3 DNA: TGTGCCAGCAGCCAACGGACAGGAACAAGCTCTGGAAACACCATATATTTT
J gene: TRBJ1-6; D gene: TRBD1; V gene: TRBV6-1; clone size: once; CDR3 protein: CASSEIGGQGRSPLHF; CDR3 DNA: TGTGCCAGCAGTGAAATTGGTGGACAGGGAAGGTCACCCCTCCACTTT
J gene: TRBJ2-1; D gene: TRBD1; V gene: TRBV7-6; clone size: -; CDR3 protein: CASRTIQGGKDNEQFF; CDR3 DNA: TGTGCCAGCAGGACCATCCAAGGGGGCAAAGACAATGAGCAGTTCTTC
J gene: TRBJ1-5; D gene: -; V gene: TRBV18; clone size: -; CDR3 protein: CASSPPSGQRNQPQHF; CDR3 DNA: TGTGCCAGCTCGCCCCCCTCTGGACAGCGCAATCAGCCCCAGCATTTT
J gene: TRBJ2-6; D gene: TRBD2; V gene: TRBV6-5; clone size: -; CDR3 protein: CASGTGGSGANVLTF; CDR3 DNA: TGTGCCTCGGGGACGGGGGGCTCTGGGGCCAACGTCCTGACTTTC
J gene: TRBJ1-3; D gene: -; V gene: TRBV6-1; clone size: once; CDR3 protein: CASSEPGLRTDTIYF; CDR3 DNA: TGTGCCAGCAGTGAGCCGGGACTCCGAACAGACACCATATATTTT
J gene: TRBJ2-2; D gene: -; V gene: TRBV5-4; clone size: -; CDR3 protein: CASSLAASGTGELFF; CDR3 DNA: TGTGCCAGCAGCTTAGCCGCGTCGGGCACCGGGGAGCTGTTTTTT
J gene: TRBJ2-1; D gene: -; V gene: TRBV5-1; clone size: -; CDR3 protein: CASRADWYSYNEQFF; CDR3 DNA: TGCGCCAGCAGGGCGGACTGGTACTCCTACAATGAGCAGTTCTTC
J gene: TRBJ1-2; D gene: TRBD1; V gene: TRBV19; clone size: once; CDR3 protein: CASSPTGTGGSDYGYTF; CDR3 DNA: TGTGCCAGTAGCCCAACGGGGACAGGGGGATCGGACTATGGCTACACCTTC
J gene: TRBJ1-5; D gene: TRBD1; V gene: TRBV7-9; clone size: once; CDR3 protein: CASSLAGQTNQPQHF; CDR3 DNA: TGTGCCAGCAGCTTAGCGGGACAGACCAATCAGCCCCAGCATTTT
J gene: TRBJ2-5; D gene: -; V gene: TRBV6-6; clone size: large; CDR3 protein: CASTTTVQETQYF; CDR3 DNA: TGTGCCAGCACCACGACAGTTCAAGAGACCCAGTACTTC
J gene: TRBJ2-6; D gene: -; V gene: TRBV9; clone size: -; CDR3 protein: CASSVNRAPSGANVLTF; CDR3 DNA: TGTGCCAGCAGCGTAAACAGGGCCCCCTCTGGGGCCAACGTCCTGACTTTC
J gene: TRBJ1-2; D gene: -; V gene: TRBV29-1; clone size: -; CDR3 protein: CSVVQAGGYTF; CDR3 DNA: TGCAGCGTTGTACAGGCTGGTGGCTACACCTTC
J gene: TRBJ1-2; D gene: TRBD1; V gene: TRBV15; clone size: -; CDR3 protein: CATSRGDRGRGYTF; CDR3 DNA: TGTGCCACCAGCAGAGGGGACAGGGGGCGAGGCTACACCTTC
J gene: TRBJ1-4; D gene: TRBD1; V gene: TRBV28; clone size: -; CDR3 protein: CASSLQGQGGEKLFF; CDR3 DNA: TGTGCCAGCAGTTTACAGGGACAGGGAGGGGAAAAACTGTTTTTT
J gene: TRBJ2-7; D gene: -; V gene: TRBV27; clone size: -; CDR3 protein: CATSPRGKYEQYF; CDR3 DNA: TGTGCCACTTCTCCCAGGGGAAAATACGAGCAGTACTTC
J gene: TRBJ2-3; D gene: TRBD1; V gene: TRBV5-1; clone size: -; CDR3 protein: CASSLAPTGARVDTQYF; CDR3 DNA: TGCGCCAGCAGCTTGGCCCCGACAGGGGCCCGGGTTGATACGCAGTATTTT
J gene: TRBJ1-5; D gene: -; V gene: TRBV11-2; clone size: -; CDR3 protein: CASSLDLFQPQHF; CDR3 DNA: TGTGCCAGCAGCTTAGATCTTTTCCAGCCCCAGCATTTT
J gene: TRBJ2-6; D gene: -; V gene: TRBV4-3; clone size: few; CDR3 protein: CASSQEIGGTRRGANVLTF; CDR3 DNA: TGCGCCAGCAGCCAAGAAATCGGAGGGACCCGGAGGGGGGCCAACGTCCTGACTTTC
J gene: TRBJ2-1; D gene: -; V gene: TRBV19; clone size: -; CDR3 protein: CASSLTRGNEQFF; CDR3 DNA: TGTGCCAGCTCCTTAACTCGGGGGAATGAGCAGTTCTTC
J gene: TRBJ1-3; D gene: -; V gene: TRBV7-9; clone size: -; CDR3 protein: CASSHARASGNTIYF; CDR3 DNA: TGTGCCAGCAGCCATGCCAGGGCCTCTGGAAACACCATATATTTT
J gene: TRBJ1-2; D gene: TRBD1; V gene: TRBV10-2; clone size: -; CDR3 protein: CASRRDRGPYGYTF; CDR3 DNA: TGCGCCAGCAGAAGGGACAGGGGCCCCTATGGCTACACCTTC
J gene: TRBJ2-5; D gene: TRBD2; V gene: TRBV5-1; clone size: -; CDR3 protein: CASSPLGAGEETQYF; CDR3 DNA: TGCGCCAGCAGCCCCTTAGGAGCGGGGGAAGAGACCCAGTACTTC
J gene: TRBJ1-2; D gene: TRBD1; V gene: TRBV19; clone size: -; CDR3 protein: CASSRTDRASGTF; CDR3 DNA: TGTGCCAGCAGCAGGACTGACAGGGCCAGCGGTACCTTC
J gene: TRBJ1-5; D gene: TRBD1; V gene: TRBV27; clone size: -; CDR3 protein: CASSKLSMTGRNQPQHF; CDR3 DNA: TGTGCCAGCAGCAAGCTATCGATGACAGGGAGGAACCAGCCCCAGCATTTT
J gene: TRBJ1-6; D gene: -; V gene: TRBV10-3; clone size: -; CDR3 protein: CAIQGAYNSPLHF; CDR3 DNA: TGTGCCATCCAGGGCGCCTATAATTCACCCCTCCACTTT
J gene: TRBJ1-2; D gene: TRBD1; V gene: TRBV19; clone size: -; CDR3 protein: CATEDRVVGYTF; CDR3 DNA: TGTGCCACCGAGGACAGGGTAGTTGGCTACACCTTC
J gene: TRBJ1-4; D gene: TRBD1; V gene: TRBV7-6; clone size: -; CDR3 protein: CASSLVQGANEKLFF; CDR3 DNA: TGTGCCAGCAGCTTAGTTCAGGGGGCTAATGAAAAACTGTTTTTT
J gene: TRBJ1-2; D gene: -; V gene: TRBV6-1; clone size: -; CDR3 protein: CASSENIAANYGYTF; CDR3 DNA: TGTGCCAGCAGTGAAAATATCGCAGCTAACTATGGCTACACCTTC
J gene: TRBJ2-5; D gene: TRBD2; V gene: TRBV15; clone size: -; CDR3 protein: CATSRDLGGRETQYF; CDR3 DNA: TGTGCCACCAGCAGAGATCTTGGCGGGAGGGAGACCCAGTACTTC
J gene: TRBJ1-5; D gene: TRBD1; V gene: TRBV6-1; clone size: -; CDR3 protein: CASSEVGTRGHHQPQHF; CDR3 DNA: TGTGCCAGCAGTGAAGTAGGGACCAGGGGGCACCATCAGCCCCAGCATTTT
J gene: TRBJ1-3; D gene: TRBD1; V gene: TRBV5-1; clone size: -; CDR3 protein: CASSFGTVSSGNTIYF; CDR3 DNA: TGCGCCAGCAGCTTCGGGACAGTCAGCTCTGGAAACACCATATATTTT
J gene: TRBJ1-2; D gene: TRBD1; V gene: TRBV7-9; clone size: many; CDR3 protein: CASSPRTGLSGYTF; CDR3 DNA: TGTGCCAGCAGCCCGCGGACAGGGTTGAGCGGCTACACCTTC
J gene: TRBJ1-1; D gene: -; V gene: TRBV7-3; clone size: -; CDR3 protein: CASSSSPQGTEAFF; CDR3 DNA: TGTGCCAGCAGCTCAAGTCCCCAGGGCACTGAAGCTTTCTTT
J gene: TRBJ1-1; D gene: -; V gene: TRBV3-1/TRBV3-2; clone size: -; CDR3 protein: CASSQGQGLNTEAFF; CDR3 DNA: TGTGCCAGCAGCCAAGGCCAGGGGTTGAACACTGAAGCTTTCTTT
J gene: TRBJ1-1; D gene: TRBD1; V gene: TRBV7-8; clone size: -; CDR3 protein: CASSLRTGMDTEAFF; CDR3 DNA: TGTGCCAGCAGCTTGAGGACAGGGATGGACACTGAAGCTTTCTTT
J gene: TRBJ1-5; D gene: -; V gene: TRBV12-3/TRBV12-4; clone size: few; CDR3 protein: CASRQQLNQPQHF; CDR3 DNA: TGTGCCAGCAGGCAACAGTTGAATCAGCCCCAGCATTTT
J gene: TRBJ1-2; D gene: -; V gene: TRBV2; clone size: -; CDR3 protein: CASSETVNYGYTF; CDR3 DNA: TGTGCCAGCAGTGAGACAGTTAACTATGGCTACACCTTC
J gene: TRBJ1-5; D gene: TRBD1; V gene: TRBV3-1/TRBV3-2; clone size: -; CDR3 protein: CASDDRGSNQPQHF; CDR3 DNA: TGTGCCAGCGACGACAGGGGAAGCAATCAGCCCCAGCATTTT
J gene: TRBJ1-2; D gene: -; V gene: TRBV5-1; clone size: -; CDR3 protein: CASSPDLDRLTMGYTF; CDR3 DNA: TGCGCCAGCAGTCCAGATTTGGACAGATTAACTATGGGCTACACCTTC
J gene: TRBJ2-3; D gene: TRBD2; V gene: TRBV7-2; clone size: -; CDR3 protein: CASSEPGLAGGSTDTQYF; CDR3 DNA: TGTGCCAGCAGCGAACCTGGACTAGCGGGGGGTAGCACAGATACGCAGTATTTT
J gene: TRBJ1-2; D gene: -; V gene: TRBV5-1; clone size: -; CDR3 protein: CASSLSNNYGYTF; CDR3 DNA: TGCGCCAGCAGCTTGTCTAATAACTATGGCTACACCTTC
J gene: TRBJ2-7; D gene: TRBD1; V gene: TRBV19; clone size: -; CDR3 protein: CASSFTTGGSYEQYF; CDR3 DNA: TGTGCCAGTTCGTTTACGACAGGGGGTTCGTACGAGCAGTACTTC
J gene: TRBJ1-2; D gene: -; V gene: TRBV6-2/TRBV6-3; clone size: -; CDR3 protein: CASSNRTPYGYTF; CDR3 DNA: TGTGCCAGCAGTAATCGGACACCGTATGGCTACACCTTC
J gene: TRBJ1-1; D gene: -; V gene: TRBV11-2; clone size: -; CDR3 protein: CASSLLKRIDTEAFF; CDR3 DNA: TGTGCCAGCAGCTTACTCAAGCGGATTGACACTGAAGCTTTCTTT
J gene: TRBJ2-7; D gene: TRBD1; V gene: TRBV6-2/TRBV6-3; clone size: few; CDR3 protein: CASSRQGYEQYF; CDR3 DNA: TGTGCCAGCAGCAGACAGGGCTACGAGCAGTACTTC
J gene: TRBJ1-1; D gene: -; V gene: TRBV15; clone size: -; CDR3 protein: CATSRAGEDTEAFF; CDR3 DNA: TGTGCCACCAGCAGGGCGGGGGAGGACACTGAAGCTTTCTTT
J gene: TRBJ1-2; D gene: -; V gene: TRBV3-1/TRBV3-2; clone size: -; CDR3 protein: CASSRTPTGSYSFNYGYTF; CDR3 DNA: TGTGCCAGCAGCCGCACCCCGACAGGTTCCTACTCCTTTAACTATGGCTACACCTTC